The next 5 T cell receptor beta chains were all read from a single sample in a study of human T cells and chemical hapten exposure. Time point noted: pre-sensitization, week 0. Treatment noted: therapeutic diphenylcyclopropenone sensitization with weekly scalp DPC. TCRdb fed the RACE reads into MiXCR, producing one record per CDR3 protein. The sample lists approximately 370,000 distinct CDR3 sequences; about 5% were seen once. Sequenced material: whole blood, taken in connection with sensitization to the hapten diphenylcyclopropenone (DPC). Receptors were obtained from a woman aged 18-35 years with alopecia areata. Some clones in this sample may be carry-over from other donors' samples.

This clonotype was recorded many times. The V and J genes are TRBV10-3 and TRBJ2-5; 9 bases align to TRBD2. V gave up 5 bases and J gave up 0 bases; unmatched junction bases: 4. The CDR3 is 15 amino acids. The V gene's germline CDR1 is ENHRY and CDR2 SYGVKD. CDR3 sequence (DNA): TGTGCCATCAGTTCTAGCGGGGCTCACCAAGAGACCCAGTACTTC. It specifies CAISSSGAHQETQYF.

The J gene is TRBJ2-5, the V gene TRBV7-2; 9 nucleotides agree with TRBD1. The CDR3 is 15 amino acids. The V segment lost 3 bases and the J segment 9 bases; nucleotides outside the gene matches: 11. Per the germline V gene, CDR1 is SGHTA and CDR2 is FQGNSA. CDR3 sequence reads: CASSFVPGQGSPQYF. The CDR3 DNA sequence: TGTGCCAGCAGCTTTGTACCGGGACAGGGAAGTCCCCAGTACTTC.

V and J are TRBV6-5 and TRBJ2-1; TRBD1 aligns across 11 bases. Unmatched junction bases numbered 7, after V lost 6 bases and J lost 6 bases. This CDR3 is 15 amino acids long. CDR1 MNHEY and CDR2 SVGAGI come from the germline V gene. CDR3 loop: CASSPGTGGVNEQFF. CDR3 nucleotides: TGTGCCAGCAGCCCCGGGACAGGGGGTGTCAATGAGCAGTTCTTC.

In this sample, this clonotype turned up a few times. The chain carries TRBV29-1 and TRBJ1-4; D is ambiguous. V was clipped by 5 bases and J by 4 bases, with 8 bases between them. The CDR3 is 12 amino acids. From germline, CDR1 is SQVTM and CDR2 ANQGSEA. The CDR3 spells CSVRVYNEKLFF. DNA of the CDR3: TGCAGCGTTCGGGTGTATAATGAAAAACTGTTTTTT.

This clonotype was observed many times. V is TRBV28 and J is TRBJ2-7, with D perhaps matching TRBD2 (7 bases). V dropped 8 bases and J dropped 4 bases, with 18 bases sitting between them. Germline CDR1 reads MDHEN; CDR2 reads SYDVKM. The CDR3 consists of 14 residues. CDR3 region: CASRGGGPLYEQYF. DNA for the CDR3: TGTGCCAGCCGTGGGGGGGGGCCGCTATACGAGCAGTACTTC.